This T cell receptor (beta chain) derives from a study of blood T cell repertoires in COVID-19 (TCRdb year 2020). Context from the whole study: Samples from collaborators originated in the United States, Italy and Spain and spanned both the acute and convalescent phases of COVID-19. The material from the prospective study consisted of cDNA or gDNA derived from T cells, B-cell-depleted T cells, or PBMCs. Deeply sampled blood TCRbeta repertoires from subjects exposed to, actively infected with, or recovered from COVID-19 were included in the dataset. The repertoires were made available in a free public database intended to serve as a resource for research on the immune response to SARS-CoV-2. The samples were drawn from the first 160 participants of the ongoing ImmuneRACE study and from 1,254 subjects provided by 6 global collaborators. Nearly every sample came with metadata listing a de-identified subject ID, COVID-19 status, age in years and sex. Where available, HLA class I and class II types were taken from metadata supplied by the sample provider and were not determined by assay-based typing. Points the paper makes about the study in general: Clinical and demographic metadata were provided uncurated, with the amount varying by source and participant.

Participants in the prospective study were enrolled through a virtual design, were aged roughly 18 to 90 years, and lived in 24 United States geographic areas. Cohort assignment in the prospective study relied on participant-reported clinical history from a screening survey and a study questionnaire. ImmuneRACE Cohort 3 recovered participants were defined by two consecutive negative NP/OP PCR tests, healthcare professional clearance, or symptom resolution. In the prospective study, whole blood, serum and a nasopharyngeal or oropharyngeal swab were collected from each participant by mobile phlebotomists. Additional blood draws and questionnaires over an approximately 2-month period could optionally be provided by prospective study participants. Before DNA extraction, prospective study blood samples were shipped either frozen or at room temperature. TCRbeta CDR3 regions were amplified from genomic DNA by means of the immunoSEQ Assay, a bias-controlled multiplex PCR. In the source study's methods: Nucleated cell counts per sample were estimated from amplification of reference gene primers within the assay. To quantify the absolute abundance of each unique TCRbeta CDR3 rearrangement, sequence reads were collapsed and filtered. For each sample, productive Simpson clonality was calculated as the square root of Simpson's diversity index across productive rearrangements. The table was pulled from immuneACCESS by TCRdb, which kept in-frame rearrangements only. Such tables lose some clones; where checked, under half of the loss comes from unresolved V genes, and the rest has no known cause. The V and J calls and the clone size are those of that table, but D and trimming were determined from the DNA. The sample has approximately 320,000 clones on record, 87% of them singletons. The biggest ten clones account for approximately 9% of the sample.

As for this clone: The antigen this receptor binds is unknown. Per-base quality was not reported, and no clone a single base away is much larger than it.

CDR1 and CDR2 were assigned from the germline V gene (reference sequence) as SEHNR and FQNEAQ. The CDR3 measures 16 amino acids from cysteine to phenylalanine. This entry keeps only the CDR3 DNA: 48 bases, framed from base 1. The germline ends are 20 bases apart after V is trimmed by 8 bases and J by 3 bases. The rearranged chain carries TRBV7-9 and TRBJ2-4, and the D gene may be TRBD1, 6 bases matching. This receptor was taken from a woman under 30 who had recovered from COVID-19. Source material: PBMCs or T cells enriched from blood (not recorded which). The CDR3 here reads CASSHRAGDDKNIQYF. DNA sequence: TGTGCCAGCTCCCACCGGGCAGGGGATGACAAAAACATTCAGTACTTC. Supplemented by the reference TRBV7-9 and TRBJ2-4 proteins around the CDR3, the complete variable domain is DTGVSQNPRHKITKRGQNVTFRCDPISEHNRLYWYRQTLGQGPEFLTYFQNEAQLEKSRLLSDRFSAERPKGSFSTLEIQRTEQGDSAMYLCASSHRAGDDKNIQYFGAGTRLSVL.